These 13 T cell receptor beta chains were all obtained from the same sample, sequenced in a study of blood T cells in healthy people across ages. It was with a sample-barcoded 5' primer and a J-beta primer mix that a second PCR of roughly 7 to 11 cycles was run. TCRdb itself ran the 5' RACE reads through MiXCR, one entry per CDR3 protein. The sample lists more than 600,000 distinct CDR3 sequences; 20% to 25% were seen once. These data also formed part of another study, on T cells of mothers and their children.

The specimen sequenced was blood. The receptors originated from a boy aged 5-17 years in good health.

The rearrangement joins TRBV3-1 to TRBJ2-7; no reliable D call. The CDR3 is made up of 15 amino acids. Germline assignment: CDR1 LGHDT and CDR2 YNNKEL (reference sequence). V was trimmed by 1 base and J by 7 bases, leaving 17 bases between them. The CDR3 loop reads CASSQATGLFVEQYF. CDR3 in DNA: TGTGCCAGCAGCCAAGCTACGGGCCTCTTCGTAGAGCAGTACTTC.

J is TRBJ2-2 and V is TRBV19; D call uncertain. Trimming pared 5 bases from V and 1 base from J, leaving 5 bases between. The CDR3 is 13 residues long. Looked up from germline, CDR1 is LNHDA and CDR2 is SQIVND (reference sequence). Written as DNA, the CDR3 is TGTGCCAGTAGTTGGGTGAACACCGGGGAGCTGTTTTTT. Protein: CASSWVNTGELFF.

The sample holds many counts of this clonotype. One end of the junction is discordant with germline, which a read error may explain. The chain employs TRBV5-1 and TRBJ2-5, with D hard to call. CDR1 is SGHRS and CDR2 is YFSETQ in the germline V gene. The CDR3 sequence is 13 residues long. The CDR3 sequence: CASSLVGGETQYF. CDR3 nucleotide sequence: TGTGCCAGCAGCTTAGTGGGCGGAGAGACCCAGTACTTC.

V and J are TRBV4-1 and TRBJ2-1; weak D call: TRBD2 (6 bases). CDR1 and CDR2 (germline): MGHRA, YSYEKL. Trimming cost V 0 bases and J 0 bases, with 24 bases left between them. The CDR3 runs 21 residues. The CDR3 nucleotides are TGCGCCAGCAGCCAAGACGGCGGCAGTACCAGGGAGGATTCCTCCTACAATGAGCAGTTCTTC. It translates to CASSQDGGSTREDSSYNEQFF.

The CDR3 spells CASSISGEGQETQYF. The DNA of the CDR3 is TGTGCCAGCAGCATTAGCGGGGAAGGCCAAGAGACCCAGTACTTC. This chain joins TRBV13 and TRBJ2-5, with TRBD2 matching 8 bases. The CDR3 length is 15 residues. Germline-derived CDR1 and CDR2 are PRHDT and FYEKMQ (reference sequence). Trimming cost V 5 bases and J 1 base; bases outside gene matches: 6.

This sequence joins TRBV9 and TRBJ2-1; possible D gene TRBD2, 6 bases. Gene TRBJ2-5 matches the end of the DNA better, so the J call may be wrong. From germline, CDR1 is SGDLS and CDR2 YYNGEE. The CDR3 loop spans 14 amino acids. The CDR3 is CASSPAAGWETQYF. CDR3 DNA: TGTGCCAGCAGCCCCGCCGCGGGGTGGGAGACCCAGTACTTC.

CDR3 amino acids: CASSLGPRGRVGELFF. The DNA for the CDR3 is TGTGCCAGCAGCTTAGGTCCTCGAGGGAGGGTAGGGGAGCTGTTTTTT. The chain is built from TRBV7-2 and TRBJ2-2; TRBD2 agrees at 7 bases. The junction had 10 bases not matched to a gene; V was cut back by 1 base and J by 8 bases. CDR3 length equals 16 residues. Germline values: CDR1 SGHTA, CDR2 FQGNSA. Drawing the rest from reference TRBV7-2 and TRBJ2-2, the complete variable domain is GAGVSQSPSNKVTEKGKDVELRCDPISGHTALYWYRQSLGQGLEFLIYFQGNSAPDKSGLPSDRFSAERTGGSVSTLTIQRTQQEDSAVYLCASSLGPRGRVGELFFGEGSRLTVL.

V usage is TRBV11-2 and J usage is TRBJ2-1, with unresolved D. The CDR3 is 15 residues long. Germline values: CDR1 SGHAT, CDR2 FQNNGV. The V and J ends lost 8 bases and 2 bases respectively, with 16 bases between them. CDR3 sequence reads: CASGLNAWAYNEQFF. CDR3 DNA: TGTGCCAGCGGGTTAAACGCTTGGGCCTACAATGAGCAGTTCTTC.

The V and J genes are TRBV18 and TRBJ2-5; maybe TRBD2 (5 bases). Trimming cost V 5 bases and J 4 bases, with 11 bases left between them. The CDR3 spans 13 residues. Germline CDR1 reads KGHSH; CDR2 reads LQKENI. CDR3 in DNA: TGTGCCAGCTCATCCTCGGGAACAGAGACCCAGTACTTC. It yields the protein CASSSSGTETQYF.

The V and J genes are TRBV25-1 and TRBJ2-6; no definite D call. From germline, CDR1 is MGHDK and CDR2 SYGVNS. The germline V and J ends were trimmed by 5 bases and 4 bases, with 12 bases remaining between them. CDR3 length: 15 amino acids. DNA for the CDR3: TGTGCCAGCAGTCCGACAATTTACGGGGCCAACGTCCTGACTTTC. Residues: CASSPTIYGANVLTF.

Comment on this clonotype: The junction differs from germline at one of its ends, possibly a read error. The chain joins TRBV7-2 to TRBJ2-2; weak D call: TRBD2 (6 bases). The CDR3 covers 14 residues. Germline-derived CDR1 and CDR2 are SGHTA and FQGNSA. The CDR3 DNA follows: TGTGCCAGCAAAGTGGAGGGTAACAACGGGGAGCTGTTTTTT. It translates to CASKVEGNNGELFF.

This clonotype was seen a handful of times. V and J are TRBV29-1 and TRBJ2-1; 7 nucleotides align to TRBD2. Trimming removed 3 bases from V and 16 bases from J; junction bases left unmatched: 12. This CDR3 contains 12 residues. Germline CDR1 and CDR2: SQVTM and ANQGSEA. In nucleotides, the CDR3 is TGCAGCGTTGATCCCGGGGTGGCGGGAGCCTTCTTC. This codes for CSVDPGVAGAFF.

The V call is TRBV12-3 or TRBV12-4, the J call TRBJ2-3; 9 bases agree with TRBD2. CDR3 length: 15 amino acids. Losses at the gene ends were 8 bases for V and 4 bases for J; bases not matched to a gene: 10. CDR3 DNA sequence: TGTGCCAGCGTCAGATTAATAGCGGGAGCAGATACGCAGTATTTT. Its translation: CASVRLIAGADTQYF.